These T cell receptor beta chains were read from a single sample in a study of regulatory T cells in long-lasting Graves disease. Each CDR3 protein gets one entry after TCRdb re-called the multiplex PCR reads with MiXCR. The sample carries 450,000 to 650,000 distinct CDR3 sequences, around 15% recorded once. These same data were also listed under a study on T cells in Graves' hyperthyroidism and ophthalmopathy.

This sample comprised peripheral blood mononuclear cells (PBMCs), obtained at new diagnosis, from a patient treated with antithyroid drugs. The receptors were sampled from a woman aged 35-65 years with Graves disease. Each CDR3 is given with its conserved first and last residue. A D gene is named only where the DNA matches it firmly. Expanded clones get a size class; other rows say once, few or many, or leave the size out.

j_call	clone_size	d_call	cdr3_length	v_call	cdr3_aa	cdr3_nt
TRBJ1-3	many	-	13	TRBV3-1	CASSQIPGNTIYF	TGTGCCAGCAGCCAAATCCCTGGAAACACCATATATTTT
TRBJ1-4	many	TRBD1	13	TRBV6-1	CATDGQGNEKLFF	TGTGCCACCGATGGACAGGGGAATGAAAAACTGTTTTTT
TRBJ2-1	-	-	13	TRBV11-2	CASSLGWVDEQFF	TGTGCCAGCAGCTTGGGCTGGGTCGATGAGCAGTTCTTC
TRBJ1-4	-	-	15	TRBV4-1	CASSQEERAGEKLFF	TGCGCCAGCAGCCAAGAGGAAAGGGCTGGAGAAAAACTGTTTTTT
TRBJ1-2	few	TRBD1	17	TRBV19	CASSPGQGALYNYGYTF	TGTGCCAGTAGTCCGGGACAGGGGGCATTGTATAACTATGGCTACACCTTC
TRBJ2-2	few	TRBD1	14	TRBV5-6	CASSDDRATGELFF	TGTGCCAGCAGCGATGACAGGGCCACCGGGGAGCTGTTTTTT
TRBJ2-3	many	-	12	TRBV18	CASSPPSDTQYF	TGTGCCAGCTCTCCCCCGTCAGATACGCAGTATTTT
TRBJ1-1	many	-	19	TRBV19	CASTHSPSGGLGRNTEAFF	TGTGCCAGTACCCACTCCCCATCTGGGGGGTTGGGTCGGAACACTGAAGCTTTCTTT
TRBJ1-5	many	-	15	TRBV15	CATSQSTASNQPQHF	TGTGCCACCTCACAGTCGACAGCTAGCAATCAGCCCCAGCATTTT
TRBJ1-5	many	-	16	TRBV6-1	CATAEGSQRSNQPQHF	TGTGCCACCGCCGAAGGGAGCCAACGCAGCAATCAGCCCCAGCATTTT
TRBJ2-7	once	TRBD1	14	TRBV7-9	CASSPPDRVYEQYF	TGTGCCAGCAGCCCACCGGACAGGGTCTACGAGCAGTACTTC
TRBJ2-3	many	-	15	TRBV2	CASSDVGQSTDTQYF	TGTGCCAGCAGTGACGTAGGACAAAGCACAGATACGCAGTATTTT
TRBJ2-7	few	-	14	TRBV20-1	CSAGGTGNSYEQYF	TGCAGTGCTGGAGGGACGGGGAATTCCTACGAGCAGTACTTC
TRBJ1-3	many	TRBD1	14	TRBV12-5	CASGLGTGRNTIYF	TGTGCTAGTGGTTTGGGGACAGGGCGAAACACCATATATTTT
TRBJ1-5	many	TRBD1	14	TRBV20-1	CSAGTQGGVQPQHF	TGCAGTGCTGGGACTCAGGGGGGTGTTCAGCCCCAGCATTTT
TRBJ1-5	-	-	12	TRBV7-9	CASSSLDQPQHF	TGTGCCAGCAGCTCGCTGGATCAGCCCCAGCATTTT
TRBJ1-1	many	-	13	TRBV20-1	CSARQGSNTEAFF	TGCAGTGCTAGACAGGGGTCGAACACTGAAGCTTTCTTT
TRBJ2-1	many	TRBD2	16	TRBV7-9	CASSLPAGGTYNEQFF	TGTGCCAGCAGCCTCCCCGCGGGGGGCACCTACAATGAGCAGTTCTTC
TRBJ1-5	few	-	15	TRBV5-5	CASREGGGTNQPQHF	TGTGCCAGCAGGGAAGGCGGCGGAACCAATCAGCCCCAGCATTTT
TRBJ1-3	many	-	16	TRBV3-1	CASSQAQVSPGNTIYF	TGTGCCAGCAGCCAAGCTCAGGTCTCTCCTGGAAACACCATATATTTT
TRBJ1-1	few	-	14	TRBV7-9	CATERALIGTEAFF	TGTGCTACCGAGAGGGCGCTGATTGGTACTGAAGCTTTCTTT
TRBJ1-6	-	-	16	TRBV20-1	CSARERGSYYNSPLHF	TGCAGTGCTAGAGAGAGGGGGTCTTATTATAATTCACCCCTCCACTTT
TRBJ1-4	many	-	13	TRBV6-1	CASSRQRLEKLFF	TGTGCCAGCAGTAGACAGCGCCTTGAAAAACTGTTTTTT
TRBJ2-5	many	TRBD2	15	TRBV3-1	CASSQDPGGQETQYF	TGTGCCAGCAGTCAGGACCCGGGGGGTCAAGAGACCCAGTACTTC
TRBJ1-5	few	-	13	TRBV12-3/TRBV12-4	CASSYRKNQPQHF	TGTGCCAGCAGTTACAGAAAAAATCAGCCCCAGCATTTT